This T cell receptor beta chain was sequenced during a study of cytomegalovirus exposure and HLA in healthy donors. The study ran its PCR with 60 Vbeta and 13 Jbeta primers. Only in-frame clones appear in the TCRdb table, and some are missing; sequencing was by immunoSEQ multiplex PCR. This table has about 180,000 clones, roughly 85% appearing once. This TCR was recovered from a man aged 40-55 years in good health and CMV-seropositive. The sample consisted of PBMCs.

The CDR3, as DNA: TGTGCCAGCAGCTTCGACAGGGGTGCGAACACTGAAGCTTTCTTT. It encodes CASSFDRGANTEAFF. V and J are TRBV6-5 and TRBJ1-1, with 8 bases that match TRBD1. Trimming cost V 6 bases and J 1 base; bases outside gene matches: 7. This CDR3 has 15 amino acids. CDR1 and CDR2 (germline): MNHEY, SVGAGI.